Below, 18 T cell receptor beta chains from the same sample are listed, as sequenced in a study of T cells in narcolepsy. Clones were sequenced by immunoSEQ multiplex PCR, and TCRdb holds only the in-frame ones, with some missing. The table shows around 30,000 clones, with under 90% occurring only once. Input material: CD45RA- memory CD4+ T cells from PBMCs. The source of these receptors is a human donor with narcolepsy.

The chain is built from TRBV28 and TRBJ1-2, with D possibly TRBD1 on 6 matching bases. Trimming stripped 3 bases from V and 5 bases from J, with 16 bases between. The CDR3 is 15 residues long. In germline, CDR1 is MDHEN, CDR2 SYDVKM. CDR3 loop: CASSLEGRGGYGYTF. CDR3 DNA: TGTGCCAGCAGTTTGGAGGGCAGGGGAGGGTATGGCTACACCTTC.

V is TRBV29-1 and J is TRBJ2-7; no clear D. The germline V gene has CDR1 SQVTM and CDR2 ANQGSEA. This CDR3 has 13 residues. The CDR3 is CRASETTTGEQYF. For the CDR3, the DNA is TGCCGCGCCTCAGAGACCACGACCGGGGAGCAGTACTTC.

In DNA form, the CDR3 reads TGTGCCAGCAGGGCTTCTGGGGCCAACGTCCTGACTTTC. Encoded protein: CASRASGANVLTF. The chain is built from TRBV6-1 and TRBJ2-6; D is ambiguous. Germline V gives CDR1 MNHNS, CDR2 SASEGT. Trimming cost V 6 bases and J 1 base, with 4 bases left between them. This CDR3 is 13 amino acids long.

The chain is built from TRBV19 and TRBJ1-5; TRBD1 matches 7 bases. Germline V gene lookup returns CDR1 LNHDA and CDR2 SQIVND (reference sequence). CDR3 length equals 17 residues. J was trimmed by 0 bases and V by 3 bases; bases with no gene match: 8. The CDR3 here is CASSMVTGISSNQPQHF. CDR3 sequence (DNA): TGTGCCAGTAGTATGGTGACAGGGATCAGTAGCAATCAGCCCCAGCATTTT.

The genes are TRBV5-4 and TRBJ2-5; 10 bases agree with TRBD2. The CDR3 is made up of 15 amino acids. J gave up 4 bases and V 2 bases, and 5 bases lay outside the gene matches. CDR1 and CDR2 from the germline V gene are SGHNT and YYREEE (reference sequence). The CDR3 loop reads CASSFGSGGGETQYF. For the CDR3, the DNA is TGTGCCAGCAGCTTCGGGAGCGGGGGGGGAGAGACCCAGTACTTC. Full variable domain (missing parts from reference TRBV5-4 and TRBJ2-5): ETGVTQSPTHLIKTRGQQVTLRCSSQSGHNTVSWYQQALGQGPQFIFQYYREEENGRGNFPPRFSGLQFPNYSSELNVNALELDDSALYLCASSFGSGGGETQYFGPGTRLLVL.

The V gene is TRBV6-1, the J gene TRBJ2-7, with 10 bases identical to TRBD2. The junction had 6 bases not matched to a gene; V was cut back by 6 bases and J by 4 bases. The CDR3 totals 14 residues. Germline-derived CDR1 and CDR2 are MNHNS and SASEGT. CDR3 residues: CASSLLAGPYEQYF. Here the CDR3 DNA reads TGTGCCAGCAGCCTACTAGCGGGGCCGTACGAGCAGTACTTC.

J is TRBJ2-2 and V is TRBV6-4, with 7 positions matching TRBD2. CDR3 length: 14 residues. J was trimmed by 8 bases and V by 2 bases; bases with no gene match: 5. Germline lookup yields CDR1 MRHNA and CDR2 SNTAGT. CDR3 sequence: CASSDLGGRGELFF. The CDR3, as DNA: TGTGCCAGCAGTGACCTTGGCGGGAGAGGGGAGCTGTTTTTT.

The chain employs TRBV5-1 and TRBJ2-1; TRBD2 is a possible D gene (6 bases). This CDR3 is built from 12 residues. Germline assignment: CDR1 SGHRS and CDR2 YFSETQ. Trimming took 7 bases from V and 9 from J, leaving 14 bases between them. The CDR3 DNA is TGCGCCAGCCAGGAGGGTTCGGGTGAGCAGTTCTTC. As protein: CASQEGSGEQFF.

V gene TRBV10-2 combines with J gene TRBJ2-7, with D uncertain. The CDR3 sequence is 13 residues long. Between the trimmed V and J ends, which lost 5 bases and 4 bases, there was a span of 12 bases. The germline CDR1 and CDR2 sequences are WSHSY and SAAADI. The DNA for the CDR3 is TGCGCCAGCAGTCAAAGCGCACAGTACGAGCAGTACTTC. Its translation: CASSQSAQYEQYF.

The chain links TRBV15 to TRBJ1-5; D remains ambiguous. Germline CDR1 LNHNV, CDR2 YYDKDF (reference sequence). The CDR3 extends over 16 amino acids. Trimming shortened V by 3 bases and J by 0 bases, and 12 bases separated the two germline ends. DNA of the CDR3: TGTGCCACCAGCAGCGGCGGGCGGGCTAGCAATCAGCCCCAGCATTTT. Translation: CATSSGGRASNQPQHF.

The chain links TRBV15 to TRBJ2-3; D possibly uses TRBD1 or TRBD2 (5 bases each). Trimming stripped 2 bases from V and 2 bases from J, with 14 bases between. The germline gives CDR1 LNHNV, CDR2 YYDKDF (reference sequence). The CDR3 totals 16 residues. The CDR3 DNA reads as TGTGCCACCAGCAGACCTCAGGGACGCTCCACAGATACGCAGTATTTT. Translation: CATSRPQGRSTDTQYF.

This rearrangement joins TRBV7-2 to TRBJ2-2; no firm D call. The CDR3 has 12 amino acids. The germline V gene has CDR1 SGHTA and CDR2 FQGNSA. V shed 2 bases and J shed 5 bases, with 3 bases lying between them. CDR3 sequence (DNA): TGTGCCAGCAGCTTATCAACCGGGGAGCTGTTTTTT. Its translation is CASSLSTGELFF.

The chain carries TRBV5-1 and TRBJ2-7, with TRBD1 as a possible D gene (5 bases). Trimming shortened V by 4 bases and J by 0 bases, and 14 bases separated the two germline ends. This CDR3 is built from 15 residues. CDR1 is SGHRS, CDR2 YFSETQ, per germline. The CDR3 coding sequence is TGCGCCAGCAGCGTCGACAGCCAGAGCTCCTACGAGCAGTACTTC. This translates into CASSVDSQSSYEQYF. The full variable domain, its missing parts supplied by reference TRBV5-1 and TRBJ2-7, is KAGVTQTPRYLIKTRGQQVTLSCSPISGHRSVSWYQQTPGQGLQFLFEYFSETQRNKGNFPGRFSGRQFSNSRSEMNVSTLELGDSALYLCASSVDSQSSYEQYFGPGTRLTVT.

The J gene is TRBJ1-1, the V gene TRBV6-5; D possibly corresponds to TRBD1 (6 bases). The germline CDR1 and CDR2 sequences are MNHEY and SVGAGI. The CDR3 length is 15 residues. V dropped 7 bases and J dropped 6 bases, with 21 bases sitting between them. The CDR3 nucleotides read TGTGCCAGCACCTCAGGGGCTCCGGGATACCCTGAAGCTTTCTTT. This translates into CASTSGAPGYPEAFF.

This chain connects TRBV6-5 to TRBJ2-2, with no clear D. V was shortened by 7 bases and J by 2 bases, with 11 bases between the two germline ends. The CDR3 sequence is 14 residues long. Germline V gives CDR1 MNHEY, CDR2 SVGAGI. CDR3 protein: CASNAQVNTGELFF. The CDR3 nucleotides are TGTGCCAGCAACGCCCAGGTTAACACCGGGGAGCTGTTTTTT.

The rearrangement links TRBV7-2 to TRBJ1-3; D remains ambiguous. The CDR3 covers 13 residues. With 5 bases removed from V and 4 bases from J, the gap between germline ends came to 9 bases. Germline values: CDR1 SGHTA, CDR2 FQGNSA. As DNA, the CDR3 is TGTGCCAGCAGCCTGATTACAGGAAACACCATATATTTT. This gives the protein CASSLITGNTIYF. The whole variable domain, filled in from reference TRBV7-2 and TRBJ1-3, reads GAGVSQSPSNKVTEKGKDVELRCDPISGHTALYWYRQSLGQGLEFLIYFQGNSAPDKSGLPSDRFSAERTGGSVSTLTIQRTQQEDSAVYLCASSLITGNTIYFGEGSWLTVV.

The chain couples TRBV19 to TRBJ2-5, with unresolved D. Germline V gene data show CDR1 as LNHDA and CDR2 as SQIVND (reference sequence). V was pared by 0 bases and J by 4 bases, with 15 bases between. The CDR3 totals 16 residues. CDR3 sequence (DNA): TGTGCCAGTAGTATAGATCGGCAGCTTGGGCGAGAGACCCAGTACTTC. This encodes CASSIDRQLGRETQYF.

The chain uses TRBV10-3 and TRBJ1-5; no clear D. V lost 6 bases and J 0 bases, leaving 9 bases between the germline ends. Germline V gene lookup returns CDR1 ENHRY and CDR2 SYGVKD. The CDR3 is 14 residues long. The CDR3 is CAIRERGSNQPQHF. The DNA of the CDR3 is TGTGCCATCAGGGAGCGAGGTAGCAATCAGCCCCAGCATTTT.